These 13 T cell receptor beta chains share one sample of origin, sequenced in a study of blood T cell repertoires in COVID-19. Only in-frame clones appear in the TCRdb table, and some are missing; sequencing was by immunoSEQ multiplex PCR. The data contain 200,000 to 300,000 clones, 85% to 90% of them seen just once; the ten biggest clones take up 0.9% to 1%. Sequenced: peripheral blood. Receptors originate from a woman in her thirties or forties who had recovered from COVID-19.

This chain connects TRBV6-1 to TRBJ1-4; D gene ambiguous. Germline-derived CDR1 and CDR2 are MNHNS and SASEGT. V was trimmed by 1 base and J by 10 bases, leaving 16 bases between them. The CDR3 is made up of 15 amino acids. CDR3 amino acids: CASSEGPHGTGKLFF. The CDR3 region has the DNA TGTGCCAGCAGTGAAGGTCCCCACGGCACGGGAAAACTGTTTTTT.

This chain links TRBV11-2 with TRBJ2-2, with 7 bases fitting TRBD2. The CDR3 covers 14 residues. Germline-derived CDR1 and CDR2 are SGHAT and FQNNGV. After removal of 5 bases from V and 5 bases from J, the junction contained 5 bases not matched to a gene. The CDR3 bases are TGTGCCAGCAGCCCGCTGGGGGGGACCGGGGAGCTGTTTTTT. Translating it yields CASSPLGGTGELFF. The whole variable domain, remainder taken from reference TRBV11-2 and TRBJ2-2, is EAGVAQSPRYKIIEKRQSVAFWCNPISGHATLYWYQQILGQGPKLLIQFQNNGVVDDSQLPKDRFSAERLKGVDSTLKIQPAKLEDSAVYLCASSPLGGTGELFFGEGSRLTVL.

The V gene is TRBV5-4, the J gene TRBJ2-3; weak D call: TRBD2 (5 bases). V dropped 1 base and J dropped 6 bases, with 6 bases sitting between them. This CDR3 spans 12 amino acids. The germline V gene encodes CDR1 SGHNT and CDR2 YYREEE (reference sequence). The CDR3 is CASSLSGDTQYF. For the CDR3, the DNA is TGTGCCAGCAGCTTGTCGGGGGATACGCAGTATTTT. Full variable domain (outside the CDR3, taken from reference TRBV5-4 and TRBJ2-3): ETGVTQSPTHLIKTRGQQVTLRCSSQSGHNTVSWYQQALGQGPQFIFQYYREEENGRGNFPPRFSGLQFPNYSSELNVNALELDDSALYLCASSLSGDTQYFGPGTRLTVL.

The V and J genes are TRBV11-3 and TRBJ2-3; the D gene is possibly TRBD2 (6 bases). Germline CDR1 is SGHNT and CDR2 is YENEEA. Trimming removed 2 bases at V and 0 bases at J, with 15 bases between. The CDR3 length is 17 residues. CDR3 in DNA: TGTGCCAGCAGCTTATCCCTGGCGGGACCTAGCACAGATACGCAGTATTTT. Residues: CASSLSLAGPSTDTQYF.

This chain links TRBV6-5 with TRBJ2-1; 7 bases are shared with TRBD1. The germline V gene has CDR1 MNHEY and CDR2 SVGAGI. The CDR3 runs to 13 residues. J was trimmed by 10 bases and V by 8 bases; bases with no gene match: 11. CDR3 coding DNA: TGTGCCAGCGGGCAGATAGGGGGCGGGGAGCAGTTCTTC. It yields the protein CASGQIGGGEQFF.

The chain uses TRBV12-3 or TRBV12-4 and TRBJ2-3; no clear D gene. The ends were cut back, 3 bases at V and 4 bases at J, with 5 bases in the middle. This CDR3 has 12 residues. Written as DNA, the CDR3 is TGTGCCAGCAGTTTTCTACCAGATACGCAGTATTTT. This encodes CASSFLPDTQYF.

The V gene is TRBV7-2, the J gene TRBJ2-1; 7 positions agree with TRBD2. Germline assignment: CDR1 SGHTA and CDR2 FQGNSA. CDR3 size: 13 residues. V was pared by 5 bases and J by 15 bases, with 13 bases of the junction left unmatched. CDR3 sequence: CASSQGGRREGFF. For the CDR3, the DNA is TGTGCCAGCAGCCAGGGAGGGCGGCGGGAAGGGTTCTTC.

As DNA, the CDR3 is TGTGCCAGCAGCACCCAGACAGGCTACGAGCAGTACTTC. Translated, it gives CASSTQTGYEQYF. The rearrangement links TRBV12-3 or TRBV12-4 to TRBJ2-7, with a tentative D call TRBD1 (6 bases). CDR3 size: 13 residues. Trimming left V 6 bases short and J 3 bases short, with 12 bases between.

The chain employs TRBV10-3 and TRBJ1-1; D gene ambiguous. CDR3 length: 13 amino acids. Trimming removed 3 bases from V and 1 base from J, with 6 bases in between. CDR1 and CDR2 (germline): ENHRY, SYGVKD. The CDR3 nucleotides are TGTGCCATCAGTGATGGGCAGAACACTGAAGCTTTCTTT. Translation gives CAISDGQNTEAFF.

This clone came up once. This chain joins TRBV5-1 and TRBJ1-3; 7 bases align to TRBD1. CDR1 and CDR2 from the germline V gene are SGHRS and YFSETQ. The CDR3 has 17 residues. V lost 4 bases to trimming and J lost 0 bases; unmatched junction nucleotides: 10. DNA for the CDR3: TGCGCCAGCAGCCCAAGACAGGGTAGCCCCTCTGGAAACACCATATATTTT. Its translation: CASSPRQGSPSGNTIYF.

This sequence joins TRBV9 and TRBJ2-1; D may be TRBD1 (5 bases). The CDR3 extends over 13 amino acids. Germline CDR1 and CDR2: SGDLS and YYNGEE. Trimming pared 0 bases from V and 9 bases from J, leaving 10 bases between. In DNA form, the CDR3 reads TGTGCCAGCAGCGTAGTTCAGGGCGGTGAGCAGTTCTTC. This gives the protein CASSVVQGGEQFF. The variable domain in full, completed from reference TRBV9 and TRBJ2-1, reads DSGVTQTPKHLITATGQRVTLRCSPRSGDLSVYWYQQSLDQGLQFLIQYYNGEERAKGNILERFSAQQFPDLHSELNLSSLELGDSALYFCASSVVQGGEQFFGPGTRLTVL.

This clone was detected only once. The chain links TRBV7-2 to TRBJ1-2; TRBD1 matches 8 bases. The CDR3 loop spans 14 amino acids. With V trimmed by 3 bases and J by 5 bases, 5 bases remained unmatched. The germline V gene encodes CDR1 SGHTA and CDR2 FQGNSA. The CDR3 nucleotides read TGTGCCAGCAGCTTGGGGACAGGACATTATGGCTACACCTTC. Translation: CASSLGTGHYGYTF.

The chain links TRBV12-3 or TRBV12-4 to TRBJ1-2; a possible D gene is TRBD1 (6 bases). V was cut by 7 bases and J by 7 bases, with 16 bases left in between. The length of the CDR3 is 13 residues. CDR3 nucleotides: TGTGCCAGCACCCGGGGGGGGCCGGGTGGCTACACCTTC. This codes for CASTRGGPGGYTF.